Included here is one T cell receptor beta chain sequence, with context. Its specificity is unknown. These data are taken from a study of cytomegalovirus exposure and HLA in healthy donors. Study results and limitations: The investigators catalogued 164 TCR beta chains as cytomegalovirus-associated. Reported performance of the classifier showed diagnosis of cytomegalovirus status with high specificity and sensitivity.

CDR1 is SGHTA and CDR2 is FQGNSA in the germline V gene. The CDR3 sequence is 15 residues long. With 2 bases clipped from V and 1 base from J, the junction kept 4 bases outside the gene matches. 13 Jbeta primers and 60 Vbeta primers were used for the PCR. Data came from immunoSEQ multiplex PCR; TCRdb stores just in-frame clones and leaves some out. The sample totals 150,000 to 200,000 clones; its top ten clones hold approximately 0.8%. The specimen sequenced was PBMCs. This receptor was identified in a woman under 30 in good health and CMV-seropositive. The chain is built from TRBV7-2 and TRBJ2-7; 8 bases line up with TRBD1. CDR3: CASSLSDRGSYEQYF. The CDR3 nucleotides read TGTGCCAGCAGCTTATCCGACAGGGGATCCTACGAGCAGTACTTC.